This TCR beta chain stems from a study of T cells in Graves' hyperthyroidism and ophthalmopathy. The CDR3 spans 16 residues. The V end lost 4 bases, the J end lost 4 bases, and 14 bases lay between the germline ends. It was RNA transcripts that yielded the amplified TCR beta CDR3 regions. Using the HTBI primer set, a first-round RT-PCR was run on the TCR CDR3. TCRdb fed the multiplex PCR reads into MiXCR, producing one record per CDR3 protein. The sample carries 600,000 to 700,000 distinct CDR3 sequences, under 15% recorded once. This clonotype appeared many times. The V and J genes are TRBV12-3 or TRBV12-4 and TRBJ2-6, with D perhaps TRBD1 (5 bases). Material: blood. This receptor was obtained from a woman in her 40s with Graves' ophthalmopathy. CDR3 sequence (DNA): TGTGCCAGCAGTTCCACGCAGGGTGCCGGGGCCAACGTCCTGACTTTC. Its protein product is CASSSTQGAGANVLTF.